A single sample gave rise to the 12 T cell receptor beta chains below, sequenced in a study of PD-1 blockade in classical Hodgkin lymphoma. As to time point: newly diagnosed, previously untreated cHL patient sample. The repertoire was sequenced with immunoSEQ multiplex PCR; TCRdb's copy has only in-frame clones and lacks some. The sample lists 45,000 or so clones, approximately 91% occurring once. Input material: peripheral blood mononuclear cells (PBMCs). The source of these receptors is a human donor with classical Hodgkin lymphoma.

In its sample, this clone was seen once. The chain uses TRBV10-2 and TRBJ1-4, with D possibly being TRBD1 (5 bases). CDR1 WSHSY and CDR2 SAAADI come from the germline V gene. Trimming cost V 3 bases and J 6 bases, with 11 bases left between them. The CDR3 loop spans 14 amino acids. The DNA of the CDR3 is TGCGCCAGCAGTGACGGGGGATTGGATGAAAAACTGTTTTTT. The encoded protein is CASSDGGLDEKLFF.

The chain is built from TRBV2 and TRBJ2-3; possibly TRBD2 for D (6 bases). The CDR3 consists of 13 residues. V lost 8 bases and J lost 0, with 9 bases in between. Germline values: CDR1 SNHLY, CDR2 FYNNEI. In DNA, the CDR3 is TGTGCCAGCCCCGGGACTAGCACAGATACGCAGTATTTT. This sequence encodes CASPGTSTDTQYF.

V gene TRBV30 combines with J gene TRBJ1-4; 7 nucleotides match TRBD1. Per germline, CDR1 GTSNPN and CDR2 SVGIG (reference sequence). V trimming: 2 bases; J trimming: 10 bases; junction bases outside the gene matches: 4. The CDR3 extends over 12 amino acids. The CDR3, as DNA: TGTGCCTGGAGTACCGGGACAGTAAAACTGTTTTTT. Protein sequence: CAWSTGTVKLFF.

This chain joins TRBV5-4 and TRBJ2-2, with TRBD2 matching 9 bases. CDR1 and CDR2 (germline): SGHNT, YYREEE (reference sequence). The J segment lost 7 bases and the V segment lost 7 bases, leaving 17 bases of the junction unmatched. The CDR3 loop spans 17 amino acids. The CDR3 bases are TGTGCCAGCCTACAAGGAGCGGGAGGCCCCCAGGTCGGGGAGCTGTTTTTT. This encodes CASLQGAGGPQVGELFF.

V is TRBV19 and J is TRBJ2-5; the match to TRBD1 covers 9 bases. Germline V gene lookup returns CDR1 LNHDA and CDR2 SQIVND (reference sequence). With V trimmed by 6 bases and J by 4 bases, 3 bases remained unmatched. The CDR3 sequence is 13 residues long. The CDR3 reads CASRAGQGETQYF. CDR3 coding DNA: TGTGCCAGTAGGGCGGGACAGGGAGAGACCCAGTACTTC.

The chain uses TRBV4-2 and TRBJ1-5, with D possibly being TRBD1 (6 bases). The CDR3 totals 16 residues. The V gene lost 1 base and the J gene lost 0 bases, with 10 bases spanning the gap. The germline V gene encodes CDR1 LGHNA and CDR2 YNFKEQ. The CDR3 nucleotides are TGTGCCAGCAGCCAAGCGGGGACATATAGCAATCAGCCCCAGCATTTT. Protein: CASSQAGTYSNQPQHF.

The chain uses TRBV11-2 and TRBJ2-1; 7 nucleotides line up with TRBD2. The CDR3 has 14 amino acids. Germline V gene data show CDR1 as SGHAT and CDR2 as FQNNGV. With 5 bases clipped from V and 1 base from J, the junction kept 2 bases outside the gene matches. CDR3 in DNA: TGTGCCAGCAGCGGGGGAGGGTCCTACAATGAGCAGTTCTTC. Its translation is CASSGGGSYNEQFF.

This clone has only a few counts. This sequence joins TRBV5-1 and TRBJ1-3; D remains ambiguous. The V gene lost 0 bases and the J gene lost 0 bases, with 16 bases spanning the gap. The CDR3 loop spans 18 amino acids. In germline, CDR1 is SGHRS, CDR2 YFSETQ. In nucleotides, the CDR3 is TGCGCCAGCAGCTTGGGGAGTAGTGGAATGAGCTCTGGAAACACCATATATTTT. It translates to CASSLGSSGMSSGNTIYF. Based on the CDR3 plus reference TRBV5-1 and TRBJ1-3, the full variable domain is KAGVTQTPRYLIKTRGQQVTLSCSPISGHRSVSWYQQTPGQGLQFLFEYFSETQRNKGNFPGRFSGRQFSNSRSEMNVSTLELGDSALYLCASSLGSSGMSSGNTIYFGEGSWLTVV.

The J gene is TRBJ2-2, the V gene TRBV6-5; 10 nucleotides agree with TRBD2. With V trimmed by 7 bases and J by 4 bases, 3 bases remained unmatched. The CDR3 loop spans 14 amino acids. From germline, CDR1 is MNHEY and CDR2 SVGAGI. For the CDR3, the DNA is TGTGCCAGCACCCGACTAGCGGGCACCGGGGAGCTGTTTTTT. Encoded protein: CASTRLAGTGELFF.

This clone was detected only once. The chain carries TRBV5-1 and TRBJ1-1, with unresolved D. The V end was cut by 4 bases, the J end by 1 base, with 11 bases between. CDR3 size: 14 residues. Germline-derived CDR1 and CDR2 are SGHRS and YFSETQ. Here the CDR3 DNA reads TGCGCCAGCAGCCGCGTTTCACAGAACACTGAAGCTTTCTTT. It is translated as CASSRVSQNTEAFF.

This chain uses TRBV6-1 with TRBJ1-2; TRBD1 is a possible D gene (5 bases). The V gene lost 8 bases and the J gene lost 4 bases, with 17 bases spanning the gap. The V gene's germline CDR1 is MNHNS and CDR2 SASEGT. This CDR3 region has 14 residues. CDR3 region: CASGGKLLSYGYTF. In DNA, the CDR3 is TGTGCCAGCGGGGGGAAGCTCCTTTCCTATGGCTACACCTTC.

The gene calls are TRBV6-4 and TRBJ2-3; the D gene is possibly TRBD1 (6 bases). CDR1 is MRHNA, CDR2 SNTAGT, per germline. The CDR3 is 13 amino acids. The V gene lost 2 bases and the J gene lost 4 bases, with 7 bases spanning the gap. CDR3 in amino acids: CASSDGGADTQYF. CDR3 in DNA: TGTGCCAGCAGTGACGGGGGCGCAGATACGCAGTATTTT.